Following are 3 T cell receptor beta chains from one sample sequenced in a study of cytomegalovirus exposure and HLA in healthy donors. Primers: 60 Vbeta forward and 13 Jbeta reverse. Assay used: immunoSEQ multiplex PCR; TCRdb lists only in-frame clones, some missing. This sample has some 120,000 clones; less than 85% occur once, and the top ten carry 2.5% to 3%. The sample comprised PBMCs. These receptors came from a young man in good health and CMV-seronegative.

The CDR3 sequence is CSVLGGHTGELFF. The CDR3 DNA reads TGCAGCGTTCTCGGGGGTCACACCGGGGAGCTGTTTTTT. The chain carries TRBV29-1 and TRBJ2-2; possibly TRBD2 for D (6 bases). This CDR3 spans 13 amino acids. V was clipped by 5 bases and J by 3 bases, with 10 bases between them. From germline, CDR1 is SQVTM and CDR2 ANQGSEA.

This clone appeared once. The chain combines TRBV9 with TRBJ2-1, with 9 positions matching TRBD2. The CDR3 is 18 amino acids. Germline V gives CDR1 SGDLS, CDR2 YYNGEE. The V gene end was trimmed by 0 bases and the J gene end by 6 bases; junction bases not matched to a gene: 13. For the CDR3, the DNA is TGTGCCAGCAGCGTAGCTATGGGCGGGAGGGCCGTTCTCAATGAGCAGTTCTTC. It codes for CASSVAMGGRAVLNEQFF.

The V and J genes are TRBV11-3 and TRBJ2-3; the match to TRBD2 covers 7 bases. With 4 bases clipped from V and 5 bases from J, the junction kept 6 bases outside the gene matches. This CDR3 is 14 amino acids long. CDR1 and CDR2 (germline): SGHNT, YENEEA. CDR3 sequence (DNA): TGTGCCAGCAGCTCGGAACTAGCGCGAGATACGCAGTATTTT. The encoded protein is CASSSELARDTQYF.